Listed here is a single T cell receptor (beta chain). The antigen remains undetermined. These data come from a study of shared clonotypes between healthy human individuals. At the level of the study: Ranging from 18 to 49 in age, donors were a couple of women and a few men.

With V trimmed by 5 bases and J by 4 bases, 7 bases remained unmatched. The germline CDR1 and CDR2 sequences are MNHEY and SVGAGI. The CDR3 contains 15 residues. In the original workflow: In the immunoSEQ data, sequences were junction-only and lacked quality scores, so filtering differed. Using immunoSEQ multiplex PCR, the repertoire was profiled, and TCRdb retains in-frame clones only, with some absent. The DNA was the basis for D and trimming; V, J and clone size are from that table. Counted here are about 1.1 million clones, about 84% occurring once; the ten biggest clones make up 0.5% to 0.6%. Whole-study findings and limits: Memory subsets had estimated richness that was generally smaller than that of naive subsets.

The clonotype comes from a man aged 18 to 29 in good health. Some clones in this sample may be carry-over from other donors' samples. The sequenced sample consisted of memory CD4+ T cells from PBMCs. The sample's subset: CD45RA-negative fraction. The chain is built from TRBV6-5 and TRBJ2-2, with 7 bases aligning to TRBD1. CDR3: CASSLGQVFTGELFF. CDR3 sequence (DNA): TGTGCCAGCAGTCTAGGACAGGTTTTCACCGGGGAGCTGTTTTTT.